This T cell receptor (beta chain) was sequenced in a study of blood T cell repertoires in COVID-19. Overall study context: T cells, B-cell-depleted T cells, or PBMCs provided the cDNA or gDNA that served as material.

Original processing notes: How many nucleated cells were present was estimated from reference gene primer amplification. Measured with immunoSEQ multiplex PCR; TCRdb has only the in-frame clones, and not every one. The D gene and trimming were derived from the DNA, and the V and J assignments and clone size from that table. Found here are under 250,000 clones, less than 90% of them singletons; the top ten hold under 3%. This clone was detected once. CDR3 length equals 15 residues. Trimming removed 4 bases from V and 5 bases from J, with 19 bases in between. Germline lookup yields CDR1 SGHNT and CDR2 YYREEE (reference sequence).

The TCR originated in a woman aged 65 to 85 with active or convalescent COVID-19. Material for sequencing was peripheral blood. This chain links TRBV5-4 with TRBJ2-7; TRBD2 might be the D (6 bases). CDR3 loop: CASSPPHGSFDEQYF. The CDR3 DNA follows: TGTGCCAGCAGCCCACCACACGGGAGTTTCGACGAGCAGTACTTC.